This paragraph covers one T cell receptor beta chain sequence. Its specific antigen is unknown. Per-base qualities were not stored, and no clone one base away is much larger. The immunoSEQ Assay, a bias-controlled multiplex PCR, was used to amplify TCRbeta CDR3 regions from genomic DNA. Per the authors' processing: The number of nucleated cells in each sample was estimated by amplification of reference gene primers within the assay. Sequence reads were collapsed and filtered to measure the absolute abundance of every unique TCRbeta CDR3 rearrangement. For each sample, productive Simpson clonality was calculated as the square root of Simpson's diversity index over productive rearrangements. The table was pulled from immuneACCESS by TCRdb, which kept in-frame rearrangements only. Such tables lose some clones; where checked, under half of the loss comes from unresolved V genes, and the rest has no known cause. The V and J calls and clone size are taken from that table; D and trimming were inferred from the DNA. The sample table shows 150,000 to 200,000 clones, and approximately 90% are seen once. The ten largest clones represent 5% to 6.5% of the sample.

Each collaborating institution followed its own protocols to collect whole blood in K2EDTA tubes. For TCRbeta analysis, collaborator samples were shipped as frozen whole blood, as isolated PBMCs, or as DNA extracted from either sample type. This sample stems from a study of blood T cell repertoires in COVID-19 (dated by TCRdb to 2018 to 2021). Regarding the study in general: Samples from collaborators originated in the United States, Italy and Spain and spanned both the acute and convalescent phases of COVID-19. The prospective study material was composed of cDNA or gDNA derived from T cells, B-cell-depleted T cells, or PBMCs. Deeply sampled blood TCRbeta repertoires from subjects exposed to, actively infected with, or recovered from COVID-19 were included in the dataset. The repertoires were released in a freely available public database intended as a resource for research on the immune response to SARS-CoV-2. Where available, HLA class I and class II types were taken from metadata supplied by the sample provider and were not determined by assay-based typing. The samples were drawn from the first 160 participants of the ongoing ImmuneRACE study and from 950 to 1,500 subjects provided by 6 global collaborators. A de-identified subject ID, COVID-19 status, age in years and sex were almost always included in the sample metadata.

What the work shows at the level of the full study, not this receptor alone: The quantity of clinical and demographic metadata differed by source and by participant and was supplied without curation.

Deletion took 4 bases off V and 5 bases off J, with a span of 16 bases between the germline ends. Including the terminal cysteine and phenylalanine, the CDR3 comprises 15 residues. Kept here is only the CDR3 DNA, which spans 45 bases and is read in frame from base 1. The germline V gene (reference sequence) supplies CDR1 LGHDT and CDR2 YNNKEL. The receptor chain draws on TRBV3-1 (or the pseudogene TRBV3-2) and TRBJ2-3, with TRBD2 tentatively as D gene (6 bases match). The specimen was peripheral blood. The TCR comes from a man in his forties with active or convalescent COVID-19. The nucleotide sequence is given as TGTGCCAGCAGCCGAGGGACTCGAGAAGTAGATACGCAGTATTTT. This codes for CASSRGTREVDTQYF.